This T cell receptor (beta chain) was documented in a study of blood T cells in healthy people across ages. CDR1 SQVTM and CDR2 ANQGSEA come from the germline V gene. The CDR3 extends over 13 amino acids. V lost 2 bases and J 5 bases, leaving 11 bases between the germline ends. Primers used in a second PCR of roughly 7 to 12 cycles were a sample-barcoded 5' primer and a J-beta primer mix. MiXCR, applied by TCRdb to the 5' RACE reads, yields one record per CDR3 protein. The sample has 1.5 million or so distinct CDR3 sequences; 35% to 45% are singletons. The chain is built from TRBV29-1 and TRBJ2-3, with D possibly TRBD2 on 5 matching bases. The TCR originated in a woman aged 18-29 years in good health. The sequenced sample consisted of blood. The CDR3 DNA reads TGCAGCGTTGAAAGCCTCGGGGAAGATACGCAGTATTTT. Its translation: CSVESLGEDTQYF.